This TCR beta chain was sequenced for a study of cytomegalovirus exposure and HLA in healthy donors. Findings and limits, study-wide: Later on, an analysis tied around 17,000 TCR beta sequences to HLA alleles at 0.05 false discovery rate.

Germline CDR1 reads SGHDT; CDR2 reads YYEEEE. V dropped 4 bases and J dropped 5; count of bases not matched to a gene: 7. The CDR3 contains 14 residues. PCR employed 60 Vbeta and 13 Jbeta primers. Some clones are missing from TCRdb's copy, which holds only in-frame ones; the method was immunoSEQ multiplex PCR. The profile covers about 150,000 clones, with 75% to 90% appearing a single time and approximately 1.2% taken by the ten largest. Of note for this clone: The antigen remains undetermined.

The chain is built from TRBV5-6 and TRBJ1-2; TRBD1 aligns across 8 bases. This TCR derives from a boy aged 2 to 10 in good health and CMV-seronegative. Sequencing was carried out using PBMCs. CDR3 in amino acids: CASSPRQGRYGYTF. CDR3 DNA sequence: TGTGCCAGCAGCCCCAGACAGGGGAGGTATGGCTACACCTTC. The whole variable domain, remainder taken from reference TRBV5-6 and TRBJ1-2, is DAGVTQSPTHLIKTRGQQVTLRCSPKSGHDTVSWYQQALGQGPQFIFQYYEEEERQRGNFPDRFSGHQFPNYSSELNVNALLLGDSALYLCASSPRQGRYGYTFGSGTRLTVV.